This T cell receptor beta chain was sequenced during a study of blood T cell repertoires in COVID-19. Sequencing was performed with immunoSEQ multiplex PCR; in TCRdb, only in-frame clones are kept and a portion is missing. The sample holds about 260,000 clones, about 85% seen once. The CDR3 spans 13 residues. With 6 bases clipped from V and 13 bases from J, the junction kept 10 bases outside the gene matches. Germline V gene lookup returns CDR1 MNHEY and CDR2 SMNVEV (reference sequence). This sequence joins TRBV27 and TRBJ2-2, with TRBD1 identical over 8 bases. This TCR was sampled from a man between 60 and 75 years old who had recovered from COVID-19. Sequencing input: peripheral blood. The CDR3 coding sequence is TGTGCCAGCAGGATCCCAGGACAGGGTGGGCTGTTTTTT. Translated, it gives CASRIPGQGGLFF.